The 31 T cell receptor beta chains given below trace back to one sample, sequenced in a study of spatial heterogeneity in lung cancer. The time point is: sample taken at primary tumor resection. Researchers sequenced whole RNA taken from tumor, nontumor lung or frozen PBMC without sorting. TCRdb fed the 5' RACE reads into MiXCR, producing one record per CDR3 protein. This table holds 17,000 or so distinct CDR3 sequences, roughly 23% found once. Specimen: PBMCs, collected at surgery. The receptors were sampled from a female donor with early-stage non-small cell lung cancer.

This clonotype was recorded at least ten times. The DNA for the CDR3 is TGTGCCAGCAGCCAACAGGGACTAGCGGGGACCTACGAGCAGTACTTC. Translation: CASSQQGLAGTYEQYF. This chain links TRBV5-6 with TRBJ2-7, with 13 bases aligning to TRBD2. The germline V gene encodes CDR1 SGHDT and CDR2 YYEEEE. This CDR3 spans 16 amino acids. Losses at the gene ends were 4 bases for V and 2 bases for J; bases not matched to a gene: 6.

This clonotype is classed as medium-sized (0.01 to 0.1%). V gene TRBV25-1 combines with J gene TRBJ1-1; D remains ambiguous. The CDR3 loop spans 14 amino acids. The V end was cut by 2 bases, the J end by 10 bases, with 17 bases between. Germline values: CDR1 MGHDK, CDR2 SYGVNS. CDR3 sequence reads: CASSERFVGSGAFF. CDR3 in DNA: TGTGCCAGCAGTGAAAGATTTGTGGGATCCGGAGCTTTCTTT.

The V call is TRBV7-2, the J call TRBJ1-1; D is undetermined. With 1 base removed from V and 5 bases from J, the gap between germline ends came to 8 bases. This CDR3 contains 13 residues. In germline, CDR1 is SGHTA, CDR2 FQGNSA. The CDR3 DNA follows: TGTGCCAGCAGCTTAGGGATTTGGACTGAAGCTTTCTTT. Its protein is CASSLGIWTEAFF.

The V gene is TRBV29-1, the J gene TRBJ1-5, with D maybe TRBD1 (5 bases). The CDR3 is made up of 13 amino acids. V was trimmed by 4 bases and J by 5 bases, leaving 12 bases between them. The germline CDR1 and CDR2 sequences are SQVTM and ANQGSEA. The CDR3 protein is CSVVWGVDQPQHF. The CDR3 coding sequence is TGCAGCGTTGTGTGGGGGGTCGATCAGCCCCAGCATTTT.

This clonotype was detected ten times or more. This sequence joins TRBV5-1 and TRBJ2-7; 9 nucleotides line up with TRBD1. Germline V lookup: CDR1 SGHRS, CDR2 YFSETQ. V was pared by 5 bases and J by 2 bases, with 2 bases of the junction left unmatched. The CDR3 has 13 amino acids. In DNA form, the CDR3 reads TGCGCCAGCAGTGGGACAGGGACCTACGAGCAGTACTTC. Translated: CASSGTGTYEQYF.

Turning to this clonotype: This may be a read error, as it is one base from a much larger clone. It is likely a read error, because the conserved phenylalanine at the end of the CDR3 is missing. The chain is built from TRBV28 and TRBJ2-3; D is undetermined. CDR1 is MDHEN, CDR2 SYDVKM, per germline. This CDR3 contains 14 residues. Trimming stripped 6 bases from V and 2 bases from J, with 12 bases between. CDR3: CASRNVQLTDTQYL. CDR3 bases: TGTGCCAGCAGAAACGTACAGCTCACAGATACGCAGTATCTT.

This clonotype was detected many times. The V call is TRBV7-2, the J call TRBJ2-5, with a possible D match to TRBD2 (6 bases). Trimming removed 0 bases from V and 5 bases from J, with 10 bases in between. CDR3 size: 14 residues. Germline V gene lookup returns CDR1 SGHTA and CDR2 FQGNSA. The DNA of the CDR3 is TGTGCCAGCAGCTTAGCGGGGGGAATCGAGACCCAGTACTTC. Translating gives CASSLAGGIETQYF.

This clonotype was seen at least ten times. The chain uses TRBV29-1 and TRBJ2-7; tentative D call: TRBD1 (5 bases). Germline CDR1 reads SQVTM; CDR2 reads ANQGSEA. The CDR3 is made up of 11 amino acids. V lost 5 bases, J lost 7 bases, and 12 bases lay in between. CDR3 region: CSVSTVWEQYF. Here the CDR3 DNA reads TGCAGCGTTTCGACAGTTTGGGAGCAGTACTTC.

This clonotype has at least ten counts. The rearrangement links TRBV7-2 to TRBJ2-3, with D hard to call. Germline-derived CDR1 and CDR2 are SGHTA and FQGNSA. The CDR3 has 14 residues. Trimming pared 5 bases from V and 0 bases from J, leaving 9 bases between. In nucleotides, the CDR3 is TGTGCCAGCAGCCCGATGATAAGCACAGATACGCAGTATTTT. As protein: CASSPMISTDTQYF.

This clonotype was counted ten times or more. V and J are TRBV11-2 and TRBJ2-5, with D unresolved. V dropped 2 bases and J dropped 5 bases, with 15 bases sitting between them. The CDR3 contains 15 residues. Germline CDR1 SGHAT, CDR2 FQNNGV. The CDR3: CASSLRLGSKETQYF. The CDR3 DNA is TGTGCCAGCAGCTTACGGTTAGGTTCCAAGGAGACCCAGTACTTC.

This clonotype occurred many times. The chain carries TRBV7-8 and TRBJ2-1; the D is unclear. The CDR3 runs 12 residues. The V end lost 0 bases, the J end lost 10 bases, and 7 bases lay between the germline ends. The germline CDR1 and CDR2 sequences are SGHVS and FQNEAQ. CDR3 amino acids: CASSLARREQFF. The CDR3 nucleotides read TGTGCCAGCAGCTTAGCGCGGCGGGAGCAGTTCTTC. The whole variable domain, filled in from reference TRBV7-8 and TRBJ2-1, reads GAGVSQSPRYKVAKRGQDVALRCDPISGHVSLFWYQQALGQGPEFLTYFQNEAQLDKSGLPSDRFFAERPEGSVSTLKIQRTQQEDSAVYLCASSLARREQFFGPGTRLTVL.

This clonotype was recorded many times. The V and J genes are TRBV24-1 and TRBJ1-5; D unresolved. The CDR3 has 18 residues. CDR1 is KGHDR and CDR2 is SFDVKD in the germline V gene. Trimming pared 5 bases from V and 0 bases from J, leaving 19 bases between. The CDR3 DNA follows: TGTGCCACCAGTGGTTGGTTGGGCTGCCAACTTAGCAATCAGCCCCAGCATTTT. Translation gives CATSGWLGCQLSNQPQHF.

This clonotype was found many times. This rearrangement joins TRBV18 to TRBJ1-3; D unclear. CDR1 and CDR2 (germline): KGHSH, LQKENI. The length of the CDR3 is 16 residues. Deletions cut 3 bases from V and 0 bases from J, with 12 bases between. DNA of the CDR3: TGTGCCAGCTCACCTGACGGGCCGAGCTCTGGAAACACCATATATTTT. Residues: CASSPDGPSSGNTIYF. The full variable domain, in which reference TRBV18 and TRBJ1-3 provide the parts outside the CDR3, is NAGVMQNPRHLVRRRGQEARLRCSPMKGHSHVYWYRQLPEEGLKFMVYLQKENIIDESGMPKERFSAEFPKEGPSILRIQQVVRGDSAAYFCASSPDGPSSGNTIYFGEGSWLTVV.

In its sample, this clonotype ranks as medium-sized. The chain carries TRBV28 and TRBJ2-1; 8 bases map to TRBD2. The CDR3 contains 15 residues. CDR1 MDHEN and CDR2 SYDVKM come from the germline V gene. V lost 2 bases to trimming and J lost 4 bases; unmatched junction nucleotides: 4. DNA for the CDR3: TGTGCCAGCAGTTTAACACTAGCGGAGTACAATGAGCAGTTCTTC. This encodes CASSLTLAEYNEQFF.

This clonotype is deemed medium-sized (0.01 to 0.1%). The rearrangement links TRBV12-3 or TRBV12-4 to TRBJ2-5; 9 nucleotides agree with TRBD2. J lost 5 bases, V lost 2 bases, and 9 bases had no gene match. This CDR3 has 16 residues. This CDR3 is CASSLRWREGRETQYF. The DNA for the CDR3 is TGTGCCAGCAGTTTAAGGTGGCGGGAGGGCCGGGAGACCCAGTACTTC.

This chain links TRBV7-2 with TRBJ2-5, with D tentatively TRBD2 (6 bases). The CDR3 sequence is 15 residues long. CDR1 is SGHTA, CDR2 FQGNSA, per germline. V was pared by 1 base and J by 5 bases, with 14 bases between. CDR3 sequence (DNA): TGTGCCAGCAGCTTAGGCGGGAATTTAGGGGAGACCCAGTACTTC. It codes for CASSLGGNLGETQYF.

This clonotype is medium-sized by share. V and J are TRBV28 and TRBJ2-5; the D call may be TRBD1 or TRBD2 (5 bases each). This CDR3 has 15 amino acids. The germline V gene has CDR1 MDHEN and CDR2 SYDVKM. The ends were cut back, 6 bases at V and 2 bases at J, with 16 bases in the middle. The CDR3 protein is CASSNGATGQETQYF. In nucleotides, the CDR3 is TGTGCCAGCAGCAACGGGGCTACCGGACAAGAGACCCAGTACTTC.

This clonotype was observed at least ten times. V and J are TRBV27 and TRBJ1-1; TRBD1 matches at 9 bases. Per germline, CDR1 MNHEY and CDR2 SMNVEV (reference sequence). V was pared by 5 bases and J by 4 bases, with 5 bases of the junction left unmatched. The CDR3 is 14 amino acids. DNA for the CDR3: TGTGCCAGCAGTACCGGGACAGGGAGCACTGAAGCTTTCTTT. It specifies CASSTGTGSTEAFF.

The rearrangement joins TRBV11-1 to TRBJ2-7, with D hard to call. Trimming left V 5 bases short and J 0 bases short, with 11 bases between. Germline CDR1 and CDR2: SGHAT and FQDESV (reference sequence). CDR3 length: 14 amino acids. The CDR3, as DNA: TGTGCCAGCAGCAAAGGTTTCAGCTCCTACGAGCAGTACGTC. Translated, it gives CASSKGFSSYEQYV.

This chain joins TRBV20-1 and TRBJ2-7, with a weak D call TRBD2 (6 bases). V shed 3 bases and J shed 1 base, with 13 bases lying between them. The V gene's germline CDR1 is DFQATT and CDR2 SNEGSKA (reference sequence). This CDR3 has 14 amino acids. DNA of the CDR3: TGCAGTGCTAGTAAACCGACTAGTTCCTACGAGCAGTACTTC. Translating it yields CSASKPTSSYEQYF.

This clonotype is categorized as medium-sized. The chain links TRBV5-6 to TRBJ2-3; the D is unclear. The CDR3 loop spans 17 amino acids. V shed 6 bases and J shed 1 base, with 21 bases lying between them. Germline V gene lookup returns CDR1 SGHDT and CDR2 YYEEEE. CDR3: CASIPGVQARGTDTQYF. The CDR3 coding sequence is TGTGCCAGCATACCCGGTGTCCAGGCGAGAGGCACAGATACGCAGTATTTT.

This clonotype appeared many times. The chain links TRBV5-6 to TRBJ2-1, with TRBD2 matching over 7 bases. The germline V gene encodes CDR1 SGHDT and CDR2 YYEEEE. V lost 1 base to trimming and J lost 10 bases; unmatched junction nucleotides: 8. The CDR3 length is 14 residues. CDR3 nucleotides: TGTGCCAGCAGCTTGTTAGCGGGCATAGGGGAGCAGTTCTTC. It yields the protein CASSLLAGIGEQFF.

This clonotype has ten or more counts. V and J are TRBV6-6 and TRBJ1-2, with D tentatively TRBD1 (5 bases). The CDR3 extends over 14 amino acids. Germline lookup yields CDR1 MNHNY and CDR2 SVGAGI (reference sequence). V was trimmed by 0 bases and J by 2 bases, leaving 7 bases between them. CDR3: CASSYSAGNYGYTF. The CDR3 DNA is TGTGCCAGCAGTTACTCGGCAGGGAACTATGGCTACACCTTC.

Many counts were recorded for this clonotype. The rearrangement uses TRBV7-2 and TRBJ2-2, with D perhaps being TRBD1 or TRBD2 (5 bases each). Trimming took 5 bases from V and 6 from J, leaving 19 bases between them. Germline V gene data show CDR1 as SGHTA and CDR2 as FQGNSA. The CDR3 length is 16 residues. The CDR3 loop is CASSLGTGWSPGELFF. The DNA of the CDR3 is TGTGCCAGCAGCCTAGGGACGGGGTGGTCTCCCGGGGAGCTGTTTTTT.

This clonotype was seen once. The V and J genes are TRBV7-9 and TRBJ2-1, with D unclear. CDR1 and CDR2 from the germline V gene are SEHNR and FQNEAQ (reference sequence). V was cut by 8 bases and J by 10 bases, with 24 bases left in between. CDR3 size: 15 residues. CDR3 bases: TGTGCCAGCCTGCAAGGTGCCGGCTACAATGAAGAGCAGTTCTTC. Residues: CASLQGAGYNEEQFF.

The J gene is TRBJ1-1, the V gene TRBV3-1, with 10 nucleotides matching TRBD1. The CDR3 consists of 14 residues. V was clipped by 4 bases and J by 3 bases; unmatched bases: 2. Germline V gene sequence: CDR1 LGHDT, CDR2 YNNKEL (reference sequence). CDR3 coding DNA: TGTGCCAGCAGCCCGGGACAGGGGTACACTGAAGCTTTCTTT. As protein: CASSPGQGYTEAFF.

The J gene is TRBJ2-7, the V gene TRBV28; the match to TRBD1 covers 8 bases. V lost 8 bases to trimming and J lost 2 bases; unmatched junction nucleotides: 11. Germline V gene sequence: CDR1 MDHEN, CDR2 SYDVKM. This CDR3 spans 15 amino acids. CDR3 amino acids: CASGYGQGDTYEQYV. CDR3 nucleotides: TGTGCCAGCGGTTATGGACAGGGAGACACCTACGAGCAGTACGTC.

This clonotype was recorded many times. V is TRBV7-9 and J is TRBJ2-6; TRBD1 matches 11 bases. Germline V gene data show CDR1 as SEHNR and CDR2 as FQNEAQ (reference sequence). This CDR3 is 17 amino acids long. The ends lost 5 bases at V and 1 base at J; junction bases unmatched: 4. CDR3 region: CASSEGQGASGANVLTF. CDR3 DNA sequence: TGTGCCAGCAGCGAAGGACAGGGGGCGTCTGGGGCCAACGTCCTGACTTTC.

This clonotype was counted ten times or more. The chain recombines TRBV10-2 with TRBJ2-7; 8 positions agree with TRBD1. The CDR3 is 13 residues long. V lost 8 bases to trimming and J lost 0 bases; unmatched junction nucleotides: 3. Germline V CDR1 and CDR2: WSHSY, SAAADI. The CDR3 nucleotides are TGCGCCAGCGGACAGGGACACTCCTACGAGCAGTACTTC. Its translation is CASGQGHSYEQYF.

The chain combines TRBV29-1 with TRBJ1-4; D not resolved. Germline V lookup: CDR1 SQVTM, CDR2 ANQGSEA. This CDR3 comprises 11 residues. Trimming removed 3 bases at V and 4 bases at J, with 3 bases between. The CDR3 DNA reads as TGCAGCGTTGACAGTAATGAAAAACTGTTTTTT. Translating gives CSVDSNEKLFF. The full variable domain, in which reference TRBV29-1 and TRBJ1-4 provide the parts outside the CDR3, is SAVISQKPSRDICQRGTSLTIQCQVDSQVTMMFWYRQQPGQSLTLIATANQGSEATYESGFVIDKFPISRPNLTFSTLTVSNMSPEDSSIYLCSVDSNEKLFFGSGTQLSVL.

This clonotype showed up many times. V usage is TRBV21-1 and J usage is TRBJ1-5; TRBD1 was called by the table and not checked on the DNA. TRBV21-1 is reported as a pseudogene. The CDR3 spans 17 residues. CDR3 protein: CASSKDGWTDINQPQHF. The DNA of the CDR3 is TGTGCCAGCAGCAAAGACGGTTGGACAGATATTAATCAGCCCCAGCATTTT.